The 9 T cell receptor beta chains listed next were all sequenced from one sample in a study of blood T cell repertoires in COVID-19. Measured with immunoSEQ multiplex PCR; TCRdb has only the in-frame clones, and not every one. Of under 200,000 clones in the sample, 82% are singletons; the top ten hold about 8%. The sample was peripheral blood. The receptors here all came from an older woman with COVID-19, enrolled during active disease.

A remark on this clone: Other DNA sequences in this specimen translate into the identical CDR3. This rearrangement joins TRBV24-1 to TRBJ1-5; D is unresolved. Trimming left V 3 bases short and J 5 bases short, with 7 bases between. Germline CDR1 is KGHDR and CDR2 is SFDVKD. CDR3 length: 13 amino acids. The CDR3 region is CATSDRGDQPQHF. DNA for the CDR3: TGTGCCACCAGTGATCGGGGAGATCAGCCCCAGCATTTT.

This rearrangement joins TRBV29-1 to TRBJ2-2; 9 bases map to TRBD1. Losses at the gene ends were 4 bases for V and 4 bases for J; bases not matched to a gene: 4. Germline V CDR1 and CDR2: SQVTM, ANQGSEA. The CDR3 extends over 14 amino acids. The CDR3 DNA reads as TGCAGCGTTGGCCGGGACAGGGTCACCGGGGAGCTGTTTTTT. Translating gives CSVGRDRVTGELFF.

J is TRBJ2-2 and V is TRBV2; 16 nucleotides align to TRBD2. The V segment lost 5 bases and the J segment 6 bases; nucleotides outside the gene matches: 15. Germline values: CDR1 SNHLY, CDR2 FYNNEI. This CDR3 spans 20 amino acids. For the CDR3, the DNA is TGTGCCAGCAGTTTCCCTACTGGGACTAGCGGGAGGGCCCGGGCCGGGGAGCTGTTTTTT. This encodes CASSFPTGTSGRARAGELFF.

The genes are TRBV4-3 and TRBJ2-1; D perhaps matches TRBD2 (6 bases). CDR3 size: 14 residues. Trimming pared 3 bases from V and 8 bases from J, leaving 14 bases between. Germline V gene sequence: CDR1 LGHNA, CDR2 YSLEER. The CDR3 reads CASSQEGLGDEQFF. The CDR3 bases are TGCGCCAGCAGCCAGGAGGGCCTAGGTGATGAGCAGTTCTTC.

This chain connects TRBV18 to TRBJ2-7, with TRBD2 as a possible D gene (6 bases). The V end was cut by 5 bases, the J end by 3 bases, with 14 bases between. The CDR3 extends over 14 amino acids. Germline-derived CDR1 and CDR2 are KGHSH and LQKENI. The CDR3 loop is CASSATGSFYEQYF. CDR3 nucleotide sequence: TGTGCCAGCTCAGCGACCGGGAGCTTCTACGAGCAGTACTTC.

The count of this clone is one. The chain uses TRBV7-2 and TRBJ2-2, with D unresolved. The V and J ends lost 5 bases and 3 bases respectively, with 13 bases between them. This CDR3 has 15 residues. The germline gives CDR1 SGHTA, CDR2 FQGNSA. CDR3: CASSIYSLDTGELFF. Here the CDR3 DNA reads TGTGCCAGCAGCATCTACAGTCTCGACACCGGGGAGCTGTTTTTT.

The CDR3, as DNA: TGCGCCAGCAGCCCGGCGGGGACAGGTAACACCGGGGAGCTGTTTTTT. It is translated as CASSPAGTGNTGELFF. The chain carries TRBV5-1 and TRBJ2-2, with 8 bases that match TRBD1. This CDR3 has 16 residues. With V trimmed by 4 bases and J by 2 bases, 7 bases remained unmatched. Looked up from germline, CDR1 is SGHRS and CDR2 is YFSETQ. The full variable domain, its missing parts supplied by reference TRBV5-1 and TRBJ2-2, is KAGVTQTPRYLIKTRGQQVTLSCSPISGHRSVSWYQQTPGQGLQFLFEYFSETQRNKGNFPGRFSGRQFSNSRSEMNVSTLELGDSALYLCASSPAGTGNTGELFFGEGSRLTVL.

The chain has TRBV24-1 and TRBJ2-3, with D perhaps TRBD1 (6 bases). V was pared by 9 bases and J by 3 bases, with 18 bases between. CDR1 and CDR2 (germline): KGHDR, SFDVKD. The CDR3 contains 15 residues. CDR3 sequence (DNA): TGTGCCACCGGGTCGACAGGATCCTCAACAGATACGCAGTATTTT. Its translation: CATGSTGSSTDTQYF.

The chain links TRBV15 to TRBJ1-3; D remains unclear. V lost 11 bases to trimming and J lost 3 bases, with 8 bases between them. Germline CDR1 and CDR2: LNHNV and YYDKDF (reference sequence). This CDR3 has 11 residues. This CDR3 reads CASTSGNTIYF. CDR3 sequence (DNA): TGTGCCTCTACGAGTGGAAACACCATATATTTT.